This T cell receptor beta chain was retrieved from a study of CD8+ T cells in alopecia areata. At the level of the study: Oral tofacitinib (5 to 10 mg twice daily) was administered to treated patients. Study observations and caveats: Expanded CD8+ clones among the top 100, as well as scalp clonality, were significantly decreased by tofacitinib. Especially in alopecia totalis/universalis, lesional scalp showed greater clonality than normal scalp did.

This sample's treatment: oral pan-JAK inhibitor, 5-10 mg twice daily. It was from alopecia areata patients that lesional scalp punch biopsies and peripheral blood were collected. With regard to this clone: Antigen: not known.

Reverse transcribed after extraction, RNA yielded cDNA as the sequencing template. Produced via immunoSEQ multiplex PCR; TCRdb's table is partial and in-frame only. This sample carries 100,000 to 150,000 clones, around 60% of them seen once, and the ten largest clones take roughly 5%. CDR1 is SGHTA, CDR2 FQGNSA, per germline. V was pared by 5 bases and J by 7 bases, with 10 bases of the junction left unmatched. There are 15 residues in the CDR3. Specimen: CD4+ T cells sorted from blood, collected at week 4, from a patient treated with tofacitinib. This sequence originates from a human donor with alopecia areata. The rearrangement joins TRBV7-2 to TRBJ1-4; 7 bases fit TRBD1. DNA for the CDR3: TGTGCCAGCAGCCCAACGACAGGGAGGGGTGAAAAACTGTTTTTT. Its translation: CASSPTTGRGEKLFF.